A single sample gave rise to the 23 T cell receptor beta chains below, sequenced in a study of blood T cell repertoires in COVID-19. Here immunoSEQ multiplex PCR was the method, and the copy in TCRdb shows in-frame clones only, minus some. The repertoire includes over 150,000 clones, roughly 80% of them detected once, and approximately 2% sits in the top ten. Material for sequencing was peripheral blood. The receptors originated from a woman of 80 years or more with acute or convalescent COVID-19.

CDR3 DNA sequence: TGTGCCAGCAGTTTATGGGGGGCCGGTGAAAAACTGTTTTTT. Translated: CASSLWGAGEKLFF. V is TRBV28 and J is TRBJ1-4, with a tentative D call TRBD1 (6 bases). Per the germline V gene, CDR1 is MDHEN and CDR2 is SYDVKM. This CDR3 has 14 residues. Trimming shortened V by 0 bases and J by 7 bases, and 9 bases separated the two germline ends.

This clone has just one count. The V call is TRBV29-1, the J call TRBJ1-1, with D possibly being TRBD1 (5 bases). Germline-derived CDR1 and CDR2 are SQVTM and ANQGSEA. Trimming cost V 4 bases and J 1 base, with 10 bases left between them. CDR3 size: 13 residues. Here the CDR3 DNA reads TGCAGCGTTGGAGGGGAGGGGAACACTGAAGCTTTCTTT. Amino acid sequence: CSVGGEGNTEAFF.

The chain employs TRBV29-1 and TRBJ2-2; D is possibly TRBD1 (6 bases). The CDR3 is 12 amino acids. V lost 4 bases and J lost 8, with 11 bases in between. Germline V gene lookup returns CDR1 SQVTM and CDR2 ANQGSEA. CDR3 residues: CSVGTGKGELFF. In nucleotides, the CDR3 is TGCAGCGTTGGTACAGGGAAGGGGGAGCTGTTTTTT.

The chain is built from TRBV4-1 and TRBJ1-4; 10 positions match TRBD1. V shed 0 bases and J 5 bases; nucleotides not matched to a gene: 0. Germline V gene lookup returns CDR1 MGHRA and CDR2 YSYEKL. The CDR3 is 15 amino acids. CDR3 sequence (DNA): TGCGCCAGCAGCCAAGAGGACAGGGGGAATGAAAAACTGTTTTTT. As protein: CASSQEDRGNEKLFF.

This clone was seen a few times. The chain recombines TRBV7-9 with TRBJ2-7; D is unclear. The V and J ends lost 1 base and 4 bases respectively, with 8 bases between them. The germline V gene encodes CDR1 SEHNR and CDR2 FQNEAQ (reference sequence). The CDR3 sequence is 13 residues long. The CDR3 sequence is CASSLDGDYEQYF. CDR3 nucleotide sequence: TGTGCCAGCAGCTTAGACGGAGATTACGAGCAGTACTTC.

The chain carries TRBV21-1 and TRBJ2-3; the table assigns TRBD2, which was not confirmed against the DNA. TRBV21-1 represents a pseudogene. The CDR3 runs to 16 residues. The CDR3 DNA follows: TGTGCCAGCAGCAAAGAACCCTGTACTAGCACAGATACGCAGTATTTT. This gives the protein CASSKEPCTSTDTQYF.

V gene TRBV24-1 combines with J gene TRBJ2-2; 11 bases are shared with TRBD1. This CDR3 contains 17 residues. J gave up 1 base and V 5 bases, and 5 bases lay outside the gene matches. Germline V gene lookup returns CDR1 KGHDR and CDR2 SFDVKD. The CDR3 reads CATSAAGQGGNTGELFF. The DNA for the CDR3 is TGTGCCACCAGTGCGGCGGGACAGGGGGGGAACACCGGGGAGCTGTTTTTT.

This chain connects TRBV7-9 to TRBJ2-2, with 7 bases matching TRBD1. Germline V lookup: CDR1 SEHNR, CDR2 FQNEAQ (reference sequence). The V segment lost 10 bases and the J segment 2 bases; nucleotides outside the gene matches: 7. The CDR3 spans 14 residues. The CDR3 loop reads CATTGTVNTGELFF. In DNA, the CDR3 is TGTGCCACCACGGGGACAGTTAACACCGGGGAGCTGTTTTTT.

V gene TRBV5-6 combines with J gene TRBJ2-7; tentative D call: TRBD2 (6 bases). Germline V CDR1 and CDR2: SGHDT, YYEEEE. The V end lost 9 bases, the J end lost 2 bases, and 18 bases lay between the germline ends. The CDR3 length is 14 residues. Here the CDR3 reads CATMRGRLTYEQYF. CDR3 nucleotide sequence: TGTGCCACCATGCGGGGCAGGCTTACCTACGAGCAGTACTTC. Supplemented by reference TRBV5-6 and TRBJ2-7, the full variable domain reads DAGVTQSPTHLIKTRGQQVTLRCSPKSGHDTVSWYQQALGQGPQFIFQYYEEEERQRGNFPDRFSGHQFPNYSSELNVNALLLGDSALYLCATMRGRLTYEQYFGPGTRLTVT.

The V gene is TRBV29-1, the J gene TRBJ2-1, with D unresolved. This CDR3 is 11 amino acids long. Deletions cut 2 bases from V and 5 bases from J, with 4 bases between. Looked up from germline, CDR1 is SQVTM and CDR2 is ANQGSEA. The CDR3 spells CSVEQNNEQFF. CDR3 coding DNA: TGCAGCGTTGAACAGAACAATGAGCAGTTCTTC.

Only a few counts were recorded for this clone. This chain joins TRBV29-1 and TRBJ1-5; 9 bases line up with TRBD1. The CDR3 spans 13 residues. Unmatched junction bases numbered 3, after V lost 4 bases and J lost 5 bases. Per the germline V gene, CDR1 is SQVTM and CDR2 is ANQGSEA. The CDR3 DNA follows: TGCAGCGTTGCGACAGGGGGAGATCAGCCCCAGCATTTT. This encodes CSVATGGDQPQHF.

The chain has TRBV6-4 and TRBJ2-3, with TRBD1 as a possible D gene (6 bases). The CDR3 has 15 amino acids. The V end lost 0 bases, the J end lost 0 bases, and 7 bases lay between the germline ends. The germline gives CDR1 MRHNA, CDR2 SNTAGT. CDR3 amino acids: CASSDSQGSTDTQYF. CDR3 in DNA: TGTGCCAGCAGTGACTCGCAGGGGAGCACAGATACGCAGTATTTT.

This sequence joins TRBV10-2 and TRBJ2-2, with unresolved D. The germline V and J ends were trimmed by 0 bases and 0 bases, with 8 bases remaining between them. Germline assignment: CDR1 WSHSY and CDR2 SAAADI. The length of the CDR3 is 16 residues. The CDR3 region is CASSESQASNTGELFF. For the CDR3, the DNA is TGCGCCAGCAGTGAGTCGCAAGCGTCGAACACCGGGGAGCTGTTTTTT.

This chain connects TRBV3-1 (or the pseudogene TRBV3-2) to TRBJ2-1, with D possibly matching TRBD2 (6 bases). Trimming removed 3 bases from V and 4 bases from J, with 13 bases in between. Looked up from germline, CDR1 is LGHDT and CDR2 is YNNKEL (reference sequence). The CDR3 extends over 15 amino acids. CDR3: CASSQMSGGYNEQFF. The CDR3 nucleotides read TGTGCCAGCAGCCAGATGTCCGGGGGTTACAATGAGCAGTTCTTC.

The chain combines TRBV5-1 with TRBJ1-1; 7 nucleotides line up with TRBD1. The junction had 3 bases not matched to a gene; V was cut back by 4 bases and J by 0 bases. The CDR3 is 14 amino acids. Germline CDR1 is SGHRS and CDR2 is YFSETQ. CDR3 coding DNA: TGCGCCAGCAGCCGACAGGGCCTGAACACTGAAGCTTTCTTT. Translating it yields CASSRQGLNTEAFF.

V gene TRBV7-9 combines with J gene TRBJ2-5, with 14 bases aligning to TRBD2. Per germline, CDR1 SEHNR and CDR2 FQNEAQ (reference sequence). CDR3 size: 16 residues. Unmatched junction bases numbered 3, after V lost 5 bases and J lost 1 base. The CDR3 region has the DNA TGTGCCAGCAGCCGGGGACTAGCGGGGGCCCAAGAGACCCAGTACTTC. This gives the protein CASSRGLAGAQETQYF.

CDR3 nucleotide sequence: TGTGCCAGCAGCCTAGGGACAGAAATCTACGAGCAGTACTTC. Translated: CASSLGTEIYEQYF. V usage is TRBV9 and J usage is TRBJ2-7; 7 nucleotides match TRBD1. With V trimmed by 4 bases and J by 3 bases, 7 bases remained unmatched. The CDR3 has 14 residues. Germline CDR1 reads SGDLS; CDR2 reads YYNGEE.

The CDR3: CASSMRASGTGGTEQYF. DNA of the CDR3: TGTGCCAGTAGTATGCGAGCGTCCGGGACAGGGGGAACCGAGCAGTACTTC. This chain links TRBV19 with TRBJ2-7; TRBD1 matches at 11 bases. V lost 3 bases, J lost 6 bases, and 13 bases stayed unmatched. This CDR3 comprises 17 residues. Germline values: CDR1 LNHDA, CDR2 SQIVND (reference sequence). The complete variable domain, with remaining parts taken from reference TRBV19 and TRBJ2-7, reads DGGITQSPKYLFRKEGQNVTLSCEQNLNHDAMYWYRQDPGQGLRLIYYSQIVNDFQKGDIAEGYSVSREKKESFPLTVTSAQKNPTAFYLCASSMRASGTGGTEQYFGPGTRLTVT.

The chain employs TRBV30 and TRBJ2-3, with D perhaps TRBD2 (5 bases). The germline CDR1 and CDR2 sequences are GTSNPN and SVGIG (reference sequence). V was shortened by 1 base and J by 3 bases, with 8 bases between the two germline ends. This CDR3 has 13 amino acids. CDR3 amino acids: CAWSGLATDTQYF. The CDR3 DNA follows: TGTGCCTGGAGTGGTCTAGCAACAGATACGCAGTATTTT.

V gene TRBV6-5 combines with J gene TRBJ2-2; TRBD2 aligns across 7 bases. This CDR3 is built from 15 residues. Per the germline V gene, CDR1 is MNHEY and CDR2 is SVGAGI. The J segment lost 7 bases and the V segment lost 1 base, leaving 6 bases of the junction unmatched. The CDR3 reads CASSYFQTGGGELFF. The CDR3 bases are TGTGCCAGCAGTTACTTTCAGACGGGGGGCGGGGAGCTGTTTTTT.

This chain connects TRBV9 to TRBJ2-5, with 14 nucleotides matching TRBD2. Losses at the gene ends were 4 bases for V and 5 bases for J; bases not matched to a gene: 7. The CDR3 length is 16 residues. Germline CDR1 reads SGDLS; CDR2 reads YYNGEE. CDR3 sequence reads: CASSPRLAGGQETQYF. The CDR3 DNA reads as TGTGCCAGCAGCCCAAGACTAGCGGGGGGGCAGGAGACCCAGTACTTC. Together with reference TRBV9 and TRBJ2-5, the CDR3 gives the full variable domain: DSGVTQTPKHLITATGQRVTLRCSPRSGDLSVYWYQQSLDQGLQFLIQYYNGEERAKGNILERFSAQQFPDLHSELNLSSLELGDSALYFCASSPRLAGGQETQYFGPGTRLLVL.

V gene TRBV11-3 combines with J gene TRBJ2-1, with 7 bases fitting TRBD2. The length of the CDR3 is 13 residues. Germline CDR1 SGHNT, CDR2 YENEEA. J was trimmed by 7 bases and V by 3 bases; bases with no gene match: 3. The CDR3 nucleotides read TGTGCCAGCAGCTTGGGAGGGCCAAATGAGCAGTTCTTC. The encoded protein is CASSLGGPNEQFF.

This clone was counted a single time. The chain is built from TRBV3-1 (or the pseudogene TRBV3-2) and TRBJ1-5, with D perhaps matching TRBD1 (6 bases). Germline CDR1 reads LGHDT; CDR2 reads YNNKEL (reference sequence). CDR3 size: 17 residues. Trimming took off 1 base at V and 0 bases at J, with 13 bases between the two ends. The CDR3 here is CASSQVGQSVSNQPQHF. CDR3 nucleotide sequence: TGTGCCAGCAGCCAAGTCGGACAGTCAGTTAGCAATCAGCCCCAGCATTTT.